This T cell receptor (beta chain) was sequenced in a study of blood T cells in healthy people across ages. Primers used in a second PCR of roughly 6 to 12 cycles were a sample-barcoded 5' primer and a J-beta primer mix. TCRdb called the 5' RACE reads again in MiXCR, with one record for every CDR3 protein. The sample contains about 1.6 million distinct CDR3 sequences, 30% to 40% of which appear only once. Isolated PBMCs totaled at least 6.5 million in each sample. To note about this clonotype: Its antigen remains unidentified.

Study-wide results and limits: Across the age range, TCR beta diversity per million T cells fell in a roughly linear way. The study found more naive CD4+ cells and higher diversity in long-lived than aged donors.

What was sequenced was blood. The receptor was derived from a woman aged 25 to 39 in good health.

CDR3 nucleotides: TGTGCCAGCAGTTCACTCATAGGGCCCTACGAGCAGTACTTC. It translates to CASSSLIGPYEQYF. The gene calls are TRBV12-3 or TRBV12-4 and TRBJ2-7, with D hard to call. The CDR3 totals 14 residues. The V and J ends lost 4 bases and 2 bases respectively, with 12 bases between them.